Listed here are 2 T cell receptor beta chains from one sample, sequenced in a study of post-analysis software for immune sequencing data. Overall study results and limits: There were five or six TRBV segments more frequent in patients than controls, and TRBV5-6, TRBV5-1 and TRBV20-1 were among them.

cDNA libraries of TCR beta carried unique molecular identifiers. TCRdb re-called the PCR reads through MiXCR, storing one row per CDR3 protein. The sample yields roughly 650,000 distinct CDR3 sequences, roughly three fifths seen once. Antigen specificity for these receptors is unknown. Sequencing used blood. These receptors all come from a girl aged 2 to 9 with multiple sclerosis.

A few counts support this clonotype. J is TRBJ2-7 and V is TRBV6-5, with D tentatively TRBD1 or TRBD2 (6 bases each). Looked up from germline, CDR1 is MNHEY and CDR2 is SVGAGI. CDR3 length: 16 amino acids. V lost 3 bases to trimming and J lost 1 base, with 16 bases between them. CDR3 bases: TGTGCCAGCAGTTATGGGGGGCGCATCCCTTCCTACGAGCAGTACTTC. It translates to CASSYGGRIPSYEQYF.

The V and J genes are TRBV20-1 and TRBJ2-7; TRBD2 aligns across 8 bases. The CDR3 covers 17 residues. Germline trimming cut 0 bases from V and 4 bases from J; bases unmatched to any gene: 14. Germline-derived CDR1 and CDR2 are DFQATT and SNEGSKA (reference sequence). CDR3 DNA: TGCAGTGCTAGAGATGGGGGACTGGCGGGAGGAAAGTACGAGCAGTACTTC. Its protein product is CSARDGGLAGGKYEQYF.